This T cell receptor beta chain was documented in a study of OX40 agonist ivuxolimab in advanced cancers. Across the study: The group had a mean age of around 60 years, ranged from about 20 to 85, and was 75% to 85% male. Eligibility admitted prior anti-PD-1, anti-PD-L1 or anti-CTLA-4 therapy; about 42% had some. Study results and limitations: There were also nonresponders showing low normalized T-cell clonal expansion.

Only in-frame clones appear in the TCRdb table, and some are missing; sequencing was by immunoSEQ multiplex PCR. The sample consists of 85,000 or so clones, roughly 85% of them appearing once. There are 13 residues in the CDR3. Germline assignment: CDR1 LNHDA and CDR2 SQIVND (reference sequence). The V and J ends lost 5 bases and 4 bases, in that order; junction bases with no gene match: 4. With regard to this clone: What it recognizes is unknown.

Blood specimens came from baseline, cycle 4 day 1, and cycle 7 day 1. The source of this sequence is an adult with an advanced solid tumor such as melanoma, head and neck, liver or kidney cancer. This specimen was CD4+ or CD8+ T cells sorted from blood, taken in a trial of the OX40 agonist ivuxolimab. V usage is TRBV19 and J usage is TRBJ2-5; 7 nucleotides match TRBD1. The CDR3 nucleotides are TGTGCCAGTAGTGCACAGGGGAGAGAGACCCAGTACTTC. It specifies CASSAQGRETQYF.